This TCR beta chain was captured in a study of brain T cells in children with intractable seizures. With respect to this clone: Its antigen remains unidentified.

The protocol was immunoSEQ multiplex PCR, while the TCRdb copy is restricted to in-frame clones and leaves out a portion. The repertoire holds a few hundred thousand clones, 93% seen once, with approximately 5% in the top ten. General study points: Viral specificity was inferred only from CDR3 similarity; HCMV serostatus was unknown.

Time point indicated: blood from clinic visit 5 months post-surgery; TSC patient then seizure free. Only cases whose brain tissue showed the highest T cell transcript signatures were sequenced. Pre-surgery treatment included at least one anti-epileptic drug. The CDR3 spans 10 residues. Germline lookup yields CDR1 MDHEN and CDR2 SYDVKM. V lost 6 bases and J 6 bases, leaving 6 bases between the germline ends. The chain uses TRBV28 and TRBJ2-7; no firm D call. This receptor was taken from a boy under three years old with tuberous sclerosis and intractable seizures. The sample was peripheral blood, taken 4 to 5 months after surgery. In DNA, the CDR3 is TGTGCCAGCAGCGGATCCGAGCAGTACTTC. It specifies CASSGSEQYF.